These T cell receptor beta chains were read from a single sample in a study of graft-versus-host responses after intestinal transplantation. For these TCRs, the target antigens are not known. The data were produced by immunoSEQ multiplex PCR, yet TCRdb's version contains in-frame clones alone and is incomplete. The sample shows 100,000 or so clones, around 93% of them seen only once. The sample here was unstimulated CD8+ T cells sorted from spleen or lymph node cells, taken before transplant. The source is a human donor who was the organ donor for an intestinal transplant. Both conserved end residues are part of each CDR3. The D gene is left open where the match is weak. Not all rows give a size; the values are once, few, many and, for expanded clones, a class.

>-|12|TRBV28|TRBJ2-7|-
CASSLPDYEQYF
TGTGCCAGCAGTTTACCAGACTACGAGCAGTACTTC
>-|13|TRBV10-3|TRBJ2-2|-
CAISESTVGELFF
TGTGCCATCAGTGAGTCGACTGTCGGGGAGCTGTTTTTT
>TRBD1|14|TRBV5-4|TRBJ2-7|-
CASSPGGMVYEQYF
TGTGCCAGCAGTCCAGGGGGCATGGTCTACGAGCAGTACTTC
>TRBD1|15|TRBV11-2|TRBJ1-1|-
CASSLPTGGTTEAFF
TGTGCCAGCAGCTTGCCGACAGGGGGGACTACTGAAGCTTTCTTT
>TRBD1|16|TRBV28|TRBJ2-7|-
CASRRSWGQAAYEQYF
TGTGCCAGCAGAAGATCCTGGGGACAGGCTGCCTACGAGCAGTACTTC
>TRBD1|15|TRBV28|TRBJ2-7|-
CASSYTGAAKGEQYF
TGTGCCAGCAGTTACACAGGGGCCGCAAAGGGGGAGCAGTACTTC
>-|14|TRBV4-1|TRBJ2-7|once
CASSLFPLPGEQYF
TGCGCCAGCAGCCTCTTTCCCCTACCGGGAGAGCAGTACTTC
>TRBD1|15|TRBV4-1|TRBJ1-1|-
CASSQRRQGNTEAFF
TGCGCCAGCAGCCAAAGACGACAGGGGAACACTGAAGCTTTCTTT
>-|16|TRBV14|TRBJ2-2|-
CASSHVPGGITGELFF
TGTGCCAGCAGCCACGTCCCTGGCGGGATTACCGGGGAGCTGTTTTTT
>-|14|TRBV19|TRBJ1-6|-
CASSRSSYNSPLHF
TGTGCCAGTAGCCGTAGCTCCTATAATTCACCCCTCCACTTT
>TRBD1|12|TRBV4-1|TRBJ1-2|once
CASSQVGQEGTF
TGCGCCAGCAGCCAAGTCGGACAGGAGGGCACCTTC
>TRBD1|14|TRBV27|TRBJ2-1|-
CASSFEGANNEQFF
TGTGCCAGCAGTTTTGAGGGGGCAAACAATGAGCAGTTCTTC
>TRBD1|18|TRBV4-3|TRBJ2-7|-
CASSQDRPTGVIAYEQYF
TGCGCCAGCAGCCAAGATCGCCCCACAGGGGTCATAGCCTACGAGCAGTACTTC
>TRBD1|11|TRBV7-8|TRBJ1-5|-
CASSLGQGQHF
TGTGCCAGCAGCTTAGGACAGGGACAGCATTTT
>TRBD1|15|TRBV12-5|TRBJ1-2|few
CASGPTGGRDYGYTF
TGTGCTAGTGGCCCGACAGGGGGTCGCGACTATGGCTACACCTTC
>-|16|TRBV7-9|TRBJ2-1|-
CASYQVGAVSWNEQFF
TGTGCCAGCTACCAAGTGGGGGCTGTGAGTTGGAATGAGCAGTTCTTC
>TRBD1|15|TRBV6-1|TRBJ2-5|-
CASSDYRGYEETQYF
TGTGCCAGCAGTGACTACAGGGGATACGAGGAGACCCAGTACTTC
>TRBD2|16|TRBV7-8|TRBJ2-1|-
CASSPRGAGGSNEQFF
TGTGCCAGCAGCCCTCGGGGAGCGGGGGGAAGCAATGAGCAGTTCTTC
>-|13|TRBV19|TRBJ2-2|-
CASSIPGTGELFF
TGTGCCAGTAGTATTCCGGGGACCGGGGAGCTGTTTTTT
>-|14|TRBV7-9|TRBJ2-7|-
CASTDGASSYEQYF
TGTGCCAGCACCGATGGGGCTAGCTCCTACGAGCAGTACTTC
>-|14|TRBV7-2|TRBJ2-1|-
CASSRTPSYNEQFF
TGTGCCAGCAGCCGGACTCCGAGCTACAATGAGCAGTTCTTC
>-|15|TRBV6-1|TRBJ1-1|-
CASSDKVQGRTEAFF
TGTGCCAGCAGTGACAAAGTACAGGGTAGGACTGAAGCTTTCTTT
>-|16|TRBV7-9|TRBJ2-7|-
CASSDPTRDRRNEQYF
TGTGCCAGCAGCGACCCGACCCGTGACAGGCGGAACGAGCAGTACTTC
>-|15|TRBV9|TRBJ2-3|-
CASSGLGQFADTQYF
TGTGCCAGCAGCGGCCTTGGACAGTTTGCAGATACGCAGTATTTT
>-|14|TRBV6-1|TRBJ1-2|-
CASSEWQGGNGYTF
TGTGCCAGCAGCGAATGGCAGGGAGGGAATGGCTACACCTTC